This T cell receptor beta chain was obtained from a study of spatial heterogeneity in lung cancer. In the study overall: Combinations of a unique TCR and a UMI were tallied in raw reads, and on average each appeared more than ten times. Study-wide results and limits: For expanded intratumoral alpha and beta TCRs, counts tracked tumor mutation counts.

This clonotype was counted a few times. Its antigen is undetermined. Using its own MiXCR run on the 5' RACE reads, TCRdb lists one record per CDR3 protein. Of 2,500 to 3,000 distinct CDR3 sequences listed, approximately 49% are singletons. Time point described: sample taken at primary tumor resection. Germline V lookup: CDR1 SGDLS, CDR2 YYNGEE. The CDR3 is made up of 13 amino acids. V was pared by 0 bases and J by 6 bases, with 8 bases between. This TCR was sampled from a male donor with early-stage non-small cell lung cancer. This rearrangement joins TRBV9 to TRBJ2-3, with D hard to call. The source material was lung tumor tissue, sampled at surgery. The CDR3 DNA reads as TGTGCCAGCAGCGTAGCCCCTGGGGATACGCAGTATTTT. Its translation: CASSVAPGDTQYF.